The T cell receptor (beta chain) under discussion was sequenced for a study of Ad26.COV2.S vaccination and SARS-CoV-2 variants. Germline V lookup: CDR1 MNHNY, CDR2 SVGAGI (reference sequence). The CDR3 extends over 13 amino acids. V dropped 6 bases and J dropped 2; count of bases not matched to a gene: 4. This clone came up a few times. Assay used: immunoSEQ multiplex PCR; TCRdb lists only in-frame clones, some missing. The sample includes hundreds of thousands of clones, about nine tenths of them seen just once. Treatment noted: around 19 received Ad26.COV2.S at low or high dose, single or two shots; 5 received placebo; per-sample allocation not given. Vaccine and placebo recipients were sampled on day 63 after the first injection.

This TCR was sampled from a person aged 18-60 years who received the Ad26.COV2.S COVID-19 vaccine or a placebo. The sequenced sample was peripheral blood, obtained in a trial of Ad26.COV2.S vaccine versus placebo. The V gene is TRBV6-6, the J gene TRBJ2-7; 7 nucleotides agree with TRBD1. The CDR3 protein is CASSLGQTYEQYF. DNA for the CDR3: TGTGCCAGCAGCTTGGGACAGACCTACGAGCAGTACTTC.